This record covers a single T cell receptor (beta chain). The antigen is unknown. Time point noted: late sampling 161 to 241 days after vaccination in three convalescent patients. Regarding treatment: approximately nine-day PBMC culture with coronavirus spike peptide pools or control peptides (ViraFEST assay). Sequence data for DNA of cultured CD4+ T cells were generated by the Oncomine TCR Beta short-read assay. From the PCR reads, TCRdb called clonotypes with MiXCR, one entry per CDR3 protein. The data contain over 20,000 distinct CDR3 sequences, about 32% of them seen just once; the ten biggest clones take up around 8.2%. Trimming cost V 5 bases and J 0 bases, with 10 bases left between them. The CDR3 length is 14 residues. Germline-derived CDR1 and CDR2 are MDHEN and SYDVKM. This specimen comes from a study of vaccination and CD4 T cells after COVID-19. Study details: Subjects got two shots of BNT162b2 or mRNA-1273 vaccine. Each of the control cultures got a CEFX pool, an HIV-1 Nef pool, or no peptide.

This sample comprised CD4+ T cells from blood, cultured in vitro, obtained about 7 months after SARS-CoV-2 vaccination. The clonotype originates from a human donor who had recovered from COVID-19. J is TRBJ2-5 and V is TRBV28; D is possibly TRBD2 (5 bases). CDR3 sequence (DNA): TGTGCCAGCAGTCGATACGGGAACCAAGAGACCCAGTACTTC. It yields the protein CASSRYGNQETQYF.